The 30 T cell receptor beta chains below come from one sample, sequenced in a study of pediatric ulcerative colitis. Profiling relied on immunoSEQ multiplex PCR, and the TCRdb table lists in-frame clones only, not all of them. The sample yields 15,000 to 20,000 clones, just under 75% seen once. One to two pinch biopsies were taken from the rectum during colonoscopy. What was sequenced was gut tissue. The receptors originated from a girl aged 10 to 17 with moderate ulcerative colitis.

The gene calls are TRBV5-1 and TRBJ2-5; D is unclear. V was trimmed by 4 bases and J by 3 bases, leaving 10 bases between them. The CDR3 sequence is 13 residues long. The germline gives CDR1 SGHRS, CDR2 YFSETQ. For the CDR3, the DNA is TGCGCCAGCAGCCCCACGGTCAAAGAGACCCAGTACTTC. Translation gives CASSPTVKETQYF.

The chain recombines TRBV6-5 with TRBJ2-5; D perhaps matches TRBD1 (5 bases). From germline, CDR1 is MNHEY and CDR2 SVGAGI. The CDR3 has 13 amino acids. With 1 base removed from V and 4 bases from J, the gap between germline ends came to 7 bases. CDR3: CASSYWQGETQYF. For the CDR3, the DNA is TGTGCCAGCAGTTACTGGCAGGGAGAGACCCAGTACTTC.

The table lists this clone with a few counts. The V call is TRBV19, the J call TRBJ2-1; perhaps TRBD2 as D (7 bases). There are 14 residues in the CDR3. Germline V gene sequence: CDR1 LNHDA, CDR2 SQIVND (reference sequence). Trimming removed 1 base from V and 9 bases from J, with 13 bases in between. The CDR3, as DNA: TGTGCCAGTAGTATAGGAGGTAGGGGGGGTGAGCAGTTCTTC. This translates into CASSIGGRGGEQFF.

This clone is a singleton in its sample. This rearrangement joins TRBV7-2 to TRBJ2-1; D is undetermined. The CDR3 covers 11 residues. Deletions cut 5 bases from V and 4 bases from J, with 3 bases between. CDR1 and CDR2 (germline): SGHTA, FQGNSA. The CDR3 coding sequence is TGTGCCAGCAGCGTTTACAATGAGCAGTTCTTC. As protein: CASSVYNEQFF. Full variable domain (outside the CDR3, taken from reference TRBV7-2 and TRBJ2-1): GAGVSQSPSNKVTEKGKDVELRCDPISGHTALYWYRQSLGQGLEFLIYFQGNSAPDKSGLPSDRFSAERTGGSVSTLTIQRTQQEDSAVYLCASSVYNEQFFGPGTRLTVL.

V usage is TRBV18 and J usage is TRBJ2-5; D remains ambiguous. V lost 0 bases and J 4 bases, leaving 6 bases between the germline ends. Germline CDR1 and CDR2: KGHSH and LQKENI. The CDR3 runs 13 residues. The CDR3 DNA sequence: TGTGCCAGCTCACCACCTAACAGAGAGACCCAGTACTTC. The encoded protein is CASSPPNRETQYF.

The gene calls are TRBV5-5 and TRBJ2-7, with TRBD1 matching over 9 bases. J was trimmed by 1 base and V by 0 bases; bases with no gene match: 2. Looked up from germline, CDR1 is SGHKS and CDR2 is YYEKEE (reference sequence). CDR3 size: 15 residues. The CDR3 DNA reads TGTGCCAGCAGCTTGGCCGGGACAGGGTCCTACGAGCAGTACTTC. Its protein product is CASSLAGTGSYEQYF.

The chain has TRBV27 and TRBJ1-5, with D possibly TRBD1 on 6 matching bases. Trimming shortened V by 3 bases and J by 4 bases, and 10 bases separated the two germline ends. This CDR3 comprises 14 residues. The germline V gene has CDR1 MNHEY and CDR2 SMNVEV (reference sequence). CDR3 residues: CASSFQGGNQPQHF. As DNA, the CDR3 is TGTGCCAGCAGTTTCCAAGGGGGAAATCAGCCCCAGCATTTT.

This chain links TRBV2 with TRBJ2-3, with TRBD1 matching 9 bases. After removal of 5 bases from V and 5 bases from J, the junction contained 8 bases not matched to a gene. The germline CDR1 and CDR2 sequences are SNHLY and FYNNEI. CDR3 length: 15 amino acids. CDR3 protein: CASSLGTGLQDTQYF. The CDR3 DNA reads TGTGCCAGCAGTCTTGGGACAGGGCTACAAGATACGCAGTATTTT.

This clone is deemed medium-sized (0.01 to 0.1%). The chain has TRBV4-1 and TRBJ1-1, with D uncertain. The V end lost 0 bases, the J end lost 0 bases, and 14 bases lay between the germline ends. The CDR3 is 17 amino acids. Germline V lookup: CDR1 MGHRA, CDR2 YSYEKL. The CDR3 reads CASSQDRYVGLNTEAFF. CDR3 nucleotides: TGCGCCAGCAGCCAAGATCGGTACGTAGGGTTGAACACTGAAGCTTTCTTT.

The V call is TRBV6-4, the J call TRBJ2-3; TRBD2 aligns across 15 bases. Germline values: CDR1 MRHNA, CDR2 SNTAGT. V trimming: 4 bases; J trimming: 4 bases; junction bases outside the gene matches: 0. There are 15 residues in the CDR3. The CDR3 sequence is CASSGTSGGADTQYF. The CDR3 DNA sequence: TGTGCCAGCAGTGGGACTAGCGGGGGGGCAGATACGCAGTATTTT.

This chain connects TRBV5-4 to TRBJ2-4, with 7 bases lining up with TRBD2. V gave up 0 bases and J gave up 1 base; unmatched junction bases: 4. CDR1 SGHNT and CDR2 YYREEE come from the germline V gene (reference sequence). This CDR3 is built from 16 residues. Here the CDR3 reads CASSLESGIAKNIQYF. The CDR3 DNA is TGTGCCAGCAGCTTGGAAAGCGGGATCGCCAAAAACATTCAGTACTTC.

The rearrangement links TRBV2 to TRBJ2-5; D unclear. V was shortened by 4 bases and J by 5 bases, with 14 bases between the two germline ends. From germline, CDR1 is SNHLY and CDR2 FYNNEI. This CDR3 comprises 14 residues. The CDR3 DNA reads TGTGCCAGCAGTGGAGGTGGCGGCTGGGAGACCCAGTACTTC. It codes for CASSGGGGWETQYF.

Relative to its sample, this clone is medium-sized. Distinct nucleotide sequences in the sample also encode this CDR3. The CDR3 spells CASSVGQAYNEQFF. In DNA form, the CDR3 reads TGTGCCAGCAGTGTAGGGCAGGCCTACAATGAGCAGTTCTTC. The chain uses TRBV2 and TRBJ2-1, with no clear D. Germline V gene sequence: CDR1 SNHLY, CDR2 FYNNEI. V was cut by 4 bases and J by 2 bases, with 9 bases left in between. This CDR3 has 14 amino acids.

The rearrangement links TRBV27 to TRBJ1-4; D is possibly TRBD1 (6 bases). Germline CDR1 reads MNHEY; CDR2 reads SMNVEV (reference sequence). Trimming left V 2 bases short and J 8 bases short, with 18 bases between. The CDR3 is 16 amino acids. The chain's CDR3 is CASSLRASRGSEKLFF. The CDR3 DNA is TGTGCCAGCAGTTTAAGGGCCTCCAGGGGAAGCGAAAAACTGTTTTTT.

This clone was seen more than once but under ten times. This chain uses TRBV30 with TRBJ2-5, with D perhaps given as TRBD1 or TRBD2 (5 bases each). This CDR3 contains 14 residues. Trimming stripped 2 bases from V and 2 bases from J, with 12 bases between. In germline, CDR1 is GTSNPN, CDR2 SVGIG (reference sequence). The CDR3 nucleotides read TGTGCCTGGAGTTGGGGACGGAGACAAGAGACCCAGTACTTC. This sequence encodes CAWSWGRRQETQYF.

The V gene is TRBV27, the J gene TRBJ1-1; a weak D match, TRBD1 (6 bases). This CDR3 region has 15 residues. The V and J ends lost 7 bases and 0 bases respectively, with 15 bases between them. From germline, CDR1 is MNHEY and CDR2 SMNVEV (reference sequence). This chain's CDR3 is CASIRWTEMNTEAFF. In nucleotides, the CDR3 is TGTGCCAGCATCCGTTGGACAGAGATGAACACTGAAGCTTTCTTT.

The gene calls are TRBV30 and TRBJ2-6; no clear D. V was trimmed by 0 bases and J by 2 bases, leaving 2 bases between them. Germline loops: CDR1 GTSNPN, CDR2 SVGIG (reference sequence). The CDR3 covers 13 residues. The CDR3 bases are TGTGCCTGGAGTGTCGCTGGGGCCAACGTCCTGACTTTC. Its translation is CAWSVAGANVLTF.

This chain links TRBV6-1 with TRBJ2-5; D is undetermined. The CDR3 is 13 amino acids. Germline CDR1 is MNHNS and CDR2 is SASEGT. Between the trimmed V and J ends, which lost 6 bases and 0 bases, there was a span of 8 bases. CDR3 residues: CASSITYQETQYF. The CDR3 DNA sequence: TGTGCCAGCAGCATCACGTACCAAGAGACCCAGTACTTC.

The chain links TRBV29-1 to TRBJ2-5, with D maybe TRBD2 (6 bases). Germline-derived CDR1 and CDR2 are SQVTM and ANQGSEA. V lost 2 bases and J lost 5, with 12 bases in between. The length of the CDR3 is 13 residues. The DNA of the CDR3 is TGCAGCGTTGAACTGCTAGCGAGGGAGACCCAGTACTTC. Residues: CSVELLARETQYF. The whole variable domain, remainder taken from reference TRBV29-1 and TRBJ2-5, is SAVISQKPSRDICQRGTSLTIQCQVDSQVTMMFWYRQQPGQSLTLIATANQGSEATYESGFVIDKFPISRPNLTFSTLTVSNMSPEDSSIYLCSVELLARETQYFGPGTRLLVL.

The rearrangement joins TRBV6-5 to TRBJ1-6, with 9 bases aligning to TRBD1. V lost 6 bases to trimming and J lost 7 bases; unmatched junction nucleotides: 4. In germline, CDR1 is MNHEY, CDR2 SVGAGI. The CDR3 sequence is 14 residues long. In DNA, the CDR3 is TGTGCCAGCAGGGGACAGGGTGGGAATTCACCCCTCCACTTT. Its protein product is CASRGQGGNSPLHF.

J is TRBJ1-2 and V is TRBV28; 7 bases fit TRBD1. Trimming took 5 bases from V and 6 from J; bases not matched to a gene: 15. Germline V gene sequence: CDR1 MDHEN, CDR2 SYDVKM. The length of the CDR3 is 16 residues. The CDR3 region has the DNA TGTGCCAGCAGTCCACCCAGAGGGGGCGATCGGAATGGCTACACCTTC. Protein product: CASSPPRGGDRNGYTF.

The J gene is TRBJ2-3, the V gene TRBV5-1, with 9 nucleotides matching TRBD1. Looked up from germline, CDR1 is SGHRS and CDR2 is YFSETQ. The CDR3 extends over 17 amino acids. J lost 2 bases, V lost 1 base, and 8 bases had no gene match. CDR3 region: CASSLWGGQGSTDTQYF. CDR3 nucleotide sequence: TGCGCCAGCAGCTTGTGGGGGGGACAGGGTTCCACAGATACGCAGTATTTT.

V and J are TRBV18 and TRBJ2-2, with unresolved D. This CDR3 is built from 13 residues. The germline V gene has CDR1 KGHSH and CDR2 LQKENI. V gave up 2 bases and J gave up 5 bases, with 6 bases separating them. The CDR3 loop reads CASSPVTTGELFF. CDR3 DNA: TGTGCCAGCTCACCAGTTACAACCGGGGAGCTGTTTTTT.

J is TRBJ1-2 and V is TRBV7-8; D not certain. Germline V gives CDR1 SGHVS, CDR2 FQNEAQ. This CDR3 has 16 residues. The V and J ends lost 5 bases and 3 bases respectively, with 19 bases between them. The CDR3 loop reads CASSPEFTWQDYGYTF. CDR3 coding DNA: TGTGCCAGCAGCCCGGAATTTACCTGGCAGGACTATGGCTACACCTTC.

The rearrangement joins TRBV27 to TRBJ2-1; unclear D gene. Germline CDR1 and CDR2: MNHEY and SMNVEV (reference sequence). Trimming shortened V by 5 bases and J by 2 bases, and 7 bases separated the two germline ends. This CDR3 is 13 amino acids long. The CDR3 DNA reads as TGTGCCAGCAGTCTACCCCCCTACAATGAGCAGTTCTTC. Translation gives CASSLPPYNEQFF.

The chain uses TRBV2 and TRBJ2-6, with D uncertain. The CDR3 runs 14 residues. Germline CDR1 is SNHLY and CDR2 is FYNNEI. V lost 5 bases and J lost 3, with 8 bases in between. The CDR3 spells CASSSPYGANVLTF. DNA for the CDR3: TGTGCCAGCAGTTCACCTTATGGGGCCAACGTCCTGACTTTC.

The chain joins TRBV7-3 to TRBJ2-1; the match to TRBD1 covers 10 bases. The trim removed 5 bases at V and 5 bases at J, leaving 6 bases unmatched. In germline, CDR1 is SGHTA, CDR2 FQGTGA. The CDR3 has 15 residues. In DNA, the CDR3 is TGTGCCAGCAGCCAGGACAGGGGGTCACACAATGAGCAGTTCTTC. As protein: CASSQDRGSHNEQFF.

This clone showed up just once. The genes are TRBV5-1 and TRBJ2-1; TRBD2 might be the D (6 bases). V was pared by 4 bases and J by 2 bases, with 13 bases between. In germline, CDR1 is SGHRS, CDR2 YFSETQ. The length of the CDR3 is 15 residues. The CDR3, as DNA: TGCGCCAGCAGCCAGGAGGGGATTACCTACAATGAGCAGTTCTTC. Its protein is CASSQEGITYNEQFF.

The V call is TRBV28, the J call TRBJ2-2, with D tentatively TRBD2 (6 bases). Germline CDR1 MDHEN, CDR2 SYDVKM. Trimming cost V 5 bases and J 5 bases, with 15 bases left between them. The CDR3 sequence is 15 residues long. DNA for the CDR3: TGTGCCAGCAGTCGGGGGACTTTCGGGACCGGGGAGCTGTTTTTT. It specifies CASSRGTFGTGELFF. Full variable domain (missing parts from reference TRBV28 and TRBJ2-2): DVKVTQSSRYLVKRTGEKVFLECVQDMDHENMFWYRQDPGLGLRLIYFSYDVKMKEKGDIPEGYSVSREKKERFSLILESASTNQTSMYLCASSRGTFGTGELFFGEGSRLTVL.

The V gene is TRBV4-2, the J gene TRBJ1-1, with D possibly being TRBD1 (5 bases). The CDR3 consists of 14 residues. The germline V gene encodes CDR1 LGHNA and CDR2 YNFKEQ. Trimming took off 1 base at V and 1 base at J, with 7 bases between the two ends. The CDR3: CASSQVGQNTEAFF. CDR3 sequence (DNA): TGTGCCAGCAGCCAAGTCGGACAGAACACTGAAGCTTTCTTT.